This T cell receptor beta chain was sequenced during a study of blood T cell repertoires in COVID-19. Study summary: COVID-19 samples, acute and convalescent, were from the United States, Italy and Spain. Sample material is recorded as cDNA or gDNA derived from T cells, B-cell-depleted T cells, or PBMCs.

The germline V gene has CDR1 MDHEN and CDR2 SYDVKM. V was clipped by 5 bases and J by 2 bases, with 16 bases between them. The CDR3 is 16 residues long. Data came from immunoSEQ multiplex PCR; TCRdb stores just in-frame clones and leaves some out. This sample has approximately 230,000 clones, with around 89% found just once. The receptor's source is a woman aged 25-40 years who had recovered from COVID-19. The chain uses TRBV28 and TRBJ1-5; weak D call: TRBD1 (6 bases). Sequenced input: PBMCs or T cells enriched from blood (not recorded which). CDR3 protein: CASSQVGTPGNQPQHF. CDR3 coding DNA: TGTGCCAGCAGTCAAGTAGGGACACCTGGCAATCAGCCCCAGCATTTT.